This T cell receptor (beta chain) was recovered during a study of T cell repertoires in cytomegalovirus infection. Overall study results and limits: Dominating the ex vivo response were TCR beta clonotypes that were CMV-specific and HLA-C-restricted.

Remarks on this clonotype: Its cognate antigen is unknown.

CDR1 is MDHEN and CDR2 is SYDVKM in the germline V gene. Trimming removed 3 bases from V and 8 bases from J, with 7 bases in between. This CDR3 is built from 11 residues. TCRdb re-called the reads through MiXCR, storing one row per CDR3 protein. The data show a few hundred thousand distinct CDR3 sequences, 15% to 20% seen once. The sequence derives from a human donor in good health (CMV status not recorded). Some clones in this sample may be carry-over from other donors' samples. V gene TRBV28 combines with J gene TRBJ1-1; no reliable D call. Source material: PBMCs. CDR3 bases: TGTGCCAGCAGTTTTCGGTGGGAAGCTTTCTTT. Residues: CASSFRWEAFF.